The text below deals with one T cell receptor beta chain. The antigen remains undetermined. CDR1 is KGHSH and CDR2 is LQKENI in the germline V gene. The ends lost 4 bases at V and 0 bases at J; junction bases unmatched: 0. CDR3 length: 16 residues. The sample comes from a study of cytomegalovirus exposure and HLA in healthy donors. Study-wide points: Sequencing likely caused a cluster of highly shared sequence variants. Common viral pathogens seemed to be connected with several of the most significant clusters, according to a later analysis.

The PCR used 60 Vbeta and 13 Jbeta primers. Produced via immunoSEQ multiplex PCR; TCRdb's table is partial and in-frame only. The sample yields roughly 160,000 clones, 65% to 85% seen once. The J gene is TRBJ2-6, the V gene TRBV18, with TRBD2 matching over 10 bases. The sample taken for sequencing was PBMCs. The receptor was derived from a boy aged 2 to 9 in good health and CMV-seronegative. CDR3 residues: CASSRLAGSGANVLTF. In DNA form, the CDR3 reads TGTGCCAGCTCACGACTAGCGGGCTCTGGGGCCAACGTCCTGACTTTC.